The subject of this entry is one T cell receptor beta chain. Antigen unknown. The source of the sample is a study of T cells expressing NK-cell markers. General observations from the study: About six of the donors carried dominant NKG2C+ clonotypes that took up roughly 1.0-8% of their CD8+ T cells. Uncertainty persisted over the HCMV specificity of expanded NKG2C+ T cell clones.

The TCR beta cDNA came from 5'RACE template switching with UMIs. Following a re-call of the 5' RACE reads, TCRdb has one entry per CDR3 protein and lacks DNA. The table counts 200,000 to 300,000 distinct CDR3 sequences; more than 3.5% lies in the top ten. From germline, CDR1 is SGHRS and CDR2 YFSETQ. The CDR3 covers 13 residues. V usage is TRBV5-1 and J usage is TRBJ2-7; TCRdb proposes TRBD1, but this gene call is untestable without DNA. The source of this sequence is a woman between 18 and 70 years old in good health. Sequencing was done on a sample of blood T cells: a sorted CD56 or NKG2C T cell subset, CD4+ or CD8+ T cells, or bulk PBMC T cells (not recorded which). CDR3 residues: CASSFNRDRKKYF.